The 25 T cell receptor beta chains in this list originate from one sample, sequenced in a study of CD8 T cells in ankylosing spondylitis. General study findings and limits: It appeared that ankylosing spondylitis blood was characterized by a TCR beta motif of several highly homologous variants.

Their cognate antigens are unknown. In TCRdb, the 5' RACE reads were re-called with MiXCR into one record per CDR3 protein. The sample gives a few hundred thousand distinct CDR3 sequences, about 18% of which show up once; approximately 42% is in the top ten. The sequenced sample consisted of blood, either unsorted or a sorted T cell fraction (not recorded which). The receptors here all came from a male donor with ankylosing spondylitis.

The chain uses TRBV5-6 and TRBJ1-6, with 7 bases matching TRBD1. This CDR3 has 15 amino acids. CDR1 is SGHDT, CDR2 YYEEEE, per germline. After removal of 3 bases from V and 4 bases from J, the junction contained 4 bases not matched to a gene. The CDR3 DNA reads as TGTGCCAGCAGCTCAAACAGGGGTTATAATTCACCCCTCCACTTT. Encoded protein: CASSSNRGYNSPLHF.

This clonotype was recorded a few times. The chain uses TRBV29-1 and TRBJ1-1; the D gene is possibly TRBD1 (5 bases). The CDR3 length is 13 residues. Trimming shortened V by 6 bases and J by 3 bases, and 14 bases separated the two germline ends. Germline CDR1 reads SQVTM; CDR2 reads ANQGSEA. The CDR3 protein is CSVAGTGYTEAFF. CDR3 DNA: TGCAGCGTCGCCGGAACAGGTTACACTGAAGCTTTCTTT.

The chain has TRBV12-3 or TRBV12-4 and TRBJ1-4; 8 nucleotides line up with TRBD1. The CDR3 length is 12 residues. Unmatched junction bases numbered 1, after V lost 5 bases and J lost 8 bases. The CDR3 here is CASSAGGEKLFF. The CDR3 DNA reads as TGTGCCAGCAGTGCAGGGGGCGAAAAACTGTTTTTT.

The chain is built from TRBV12-3 or TRBV12-4 and TRBJ1-1; 10 nucleotides line up with TRBD1. The CDR3 contains 15 residues. With V trimmed by 8 bases and J by 2 bases, 8 bases remained unmatched. The CDR3 bases are TGTGCCAGCCTAGCCGGGACAGGGGCCAACACTGAAGCTTTCTTT. Translated: CASLAGTGANTEAFF.

Here the CDR3 DNA reads TGTGCCAGCAGTTCCCGGACACGCGGAGGACAAGAGACCCAGTACTTC. Amino acids: CASSSRTRGGQETQYF. The rearrangement joins TRBV12-3 or TRBV12-4 to TRBJ2-5, with D perhaps given as TRBD1 or TRBD2 (5 bases each). V was trimmed by 4 bases and J by 2 bases, leaving 17 bases between them. This CDR3 has 16 residues.

Only a few counts were recorded for this clonotype. J is TRBJ2-7 and V is TRBV14; possible D gene TRBD1, 6 bases. V was shortened by 4 bases and J by 0 bases, with 10 bases between the two germline ends. Germline V CDR1 and CDR2: SGHDN, FVKESK. The CDR3 is made up of 14 amino acids. The CDR3 DNA is TGTGCCAGCAGCCGCCGGGACATCTCCTACGAGCAGTACTTC. It yields the protein CASSRRDISYEQYF. Complete variable domain (other parts from reference TRBV14 and TRBJ2-7): EAGVTQFPSHSVIEKGQTVTLRCDPISGHDNLYWYRRVMGKEIKFLLHFVKESKQDESGMPNNRFLAERTGGTYSTLKVQPAELEDSGVYFCASSRRDISYEQYFGPGTRLTVT.

The chain recombines TRBV7-3 with TRBJ2-1; D uncertain. The length of the CDR3 is 16 residues. Deletions cut 3 bases from V and 6 bases from J, with 18 bases between. From germline, CDR1 is SGHTA and CDR2 FQGTGA. The CDR3 loop is CASSFGWAGPGNEQFF. The CDR3 DNA is TGTGCCAGCAGCTTCGGGTGGGCAGGCCCAGGCAATGAGCAGTTCTTC.

This clonotype was recorded a few times. V is TRBV28 and J is TRBJ2-1; perhaps TRBD1 as D (5 bases). V lost 2 bases, J lost 3 bases, and 14 bases lay in between. Germline values: CDR1 MDHEN, CDR2 SYDVKM. This CDR3 comprises 16 residues. CDR3 DNA sequence: TGTGCCAGCAGTTTAGGATTCGGCGACAGCTACAATGAGCAGTTCTTC. Its translation is CASSLGFGDSYNEQFF.

This clonotype was counted many times. The chain has TRBV12-3 or TRBV12-4 and TRBJ2-7; D may correspond to TRBD1 or TRBD2 (5 bases each). Deletions cut 1 base from V and 7 bases from J, with 14 bases between. This CDR3 is 14 amino acids long. The CDR3 region has the DNA TGTGCCAGCAGTTTAGACTGGGGGTCGGAGGAGCAGTACTTC. It is translated as CASSLDWGSEEQYF.

This clonotype occurred a few times. CDR3 sequence (DNA): TGTGCCAGCAGCGTCTGGGACAGGGGGGAGACCCAGTACTTC. It encodes CASSVWDRGETQYF. The chain joins TRBV9 to TRBJ2-5; 11 nucleotides line up with TRBD1. Germline V gene lookup returns CDR1 SGDLS and CDR2 YYNGEE. This CDR3 is built from 14 residues. J lost 5 bases, V lost 2 bases, and 2 bases had no gene match.

There are a few counts of this clonotype. The V and J genes are TRBV27 and TRBJ2-1; D may be TRBD1 or TRBD2 (5 bases each). The CDR3 spans 12 residues. Trimming took off 3 bases at V and 6 bases at J, with 6 bases between the two ends. Germline loops: CDR1 MNHEY, CDR2 SMNVEV (reference sequence). The CDR3 protein is CASSLRGNEQFF. In DNA, the CDR3 is TGTGCCAGCAGTTTGAGGGGCAATGAGCAGTTCTTC.

The chain couples TRBV20-1 to TRBJ2-7; TRBD1 agrees at 10 bases. Germline CDR1 reads DFQATT; CDR2 reads SNEGSKA (reference sequence). The CDR3 runs 14 residues. V dropped 6 bases and J dropped 6; count of bases not matched to a gene: 11. CDR3 DNA: TGCAGTGCAACCAAGACAGGGGGCAAAGGCGAGCAGTACTTC. Its protein product is CSATKTGGKGEQYF.

The CDR3 sequence is CASSSDLALGAQYF. CDR3 in DNA: TGTGCCAGCAGTTCAGACCTAGCCCTCGGGGCCCAGTACTTC. The genes are TRBV27 and TRBJ2-5; D possibly corresponds to TRBD2 (5 bases). Trimming took off 4 bases at V and 9 bases at J, with 18 bases between the two ends. The germline V gene has CDR1 MNHEY and CDR2 SMNVEV (reference sequence). This CDR3 contains 14 residues.

The V call is TRBV5-6, the J call TRBJ2-1, with 10 bases fitting TRBD2. Germline CDR1 is SGHDT and CDR2 is YYEEEE. This CDR3 has 20 residues. V was clipped by 0 bases and J by 0 bases; unmatched bases: 12. As DNA, the CDR3 is TGTGCCAGCAGCTTGGATGGGCTAGCGGGGGTACCCAGCTCCTACAATGAGCAGTTCTTC. It yields the protein CASSLDGLAGVPSSYNEQFF.

The chain uses TRBV20-1 and TRBJ2-7; 11 bases map to TRBD2. V was pared by 6 bases and J by 5 bases, with 9 bases of the junction left unmatched. CDR3 size: 14 residues. The V gene's germline CDR1 is DFQATT and CDR2 SNEGSKA (reference sequence). CDR3 in amino acids: CSAPKLAGVDEQYF. CDR3 nucleotides: TGCAGTGCACCGAAACTAGCGGGAGTAGACGAGCAGTACTTC.

The rearrangement links TRBV7-6 to TRBJ2-5, with D unresolved. The CDR3 length is 14 residues. V was trimmed by 2 bases and J by 0 bases, leaving 7 bases between them. Germline V gene lookup returns CDR1 SGHVS and CDR2 FNYEAQ. CDR3: CASSLYGDQETQYF. Here the CDR3 DNA reads TGTGCCAGCAGCTTATACGGCGACCAAGAGACCCAGTACTTC.

In this sample, this clonotype turned up a few times. J is TRBJ2-7 and V is TRBV10-3; 7 bases fit TRBD1. J gave up 0 bases and V 4 bases, and 9 bases lay outside the gene matches. Germline-derived CDR1 and CDR2 are ENHRY and SYGVKD. CDR3 length: 16 residues. The CDR3: CAISGTDRVASYEQYF. Written as DNA, the CDR3 is TGTGCCATCAGTGGAACCGACAGGGTGGCCTCCTACGAGCAGTACTTC.

V and J are TRBV20-1 and TRBJ2-3; 12 nucleotides agree with TRBD2. The V and J ends lost 0 bases and 2 bases, in that order; junction bases with no gene match: 9. CDR1 DFQATT and CDR2 SNEGSKA come from the germline V gene (reference sequence). This CDR3 is built from 18 residues. CDR3 bases: TGCAGTGCTAGAGACCCAAAAACTAGCGGGAGGATCACAGATACGCAGTATTTT. Encoded protein: CSARDPKTSGRITDTQYF.

The chain recombines TRBV15 with TRBJ2-2, with D possibly TRBD1 on 5 matching bases. The CDR3 is made up of 15 amino acids. Germline lookup yields CDR1 LNHNV and CDR2 YYDKDF (reference sequence). Trimming stripped 0 bases from V and 3 bases from J, with 8 bases between. CDR3 nucleotide sequence: TGTGCCACCAGCAGAGATAAGGGGCACACCGGGGAGCTGTTTTTT. It yields the protein CATSRDKGHTGELFF. Supplemented by reference TRBV15 and TRBJ2-2, the full variable domain reads DAMVIQNPRYQVTQFGKPVTLSCSQTLNHNVMYWYQQKSSQAPKLLFHYYDKDFNNEADTPDNFQSRRPNTSFCFLDIRSPGLGDTAMYLCATSRDKGHTGELFFGEGSRLTVL.

The chain uses TRBV20-1 and TRBJ2-7; D gene uncertain. The CDR3 totals 13 residues. Trimming pared 7 bases from V and 4 bases from J, leaving 17 bases between. CDR1 is DFQATT and CDR2 is SNEGSKA in the germline V gene (reference sequence). DNA for the CDR3: TGCAGTGGCGTACAGCGCTTCGGGTACGAGCAGTACTTC. Translation gives CSGVQRFGYEQYF.

The rearrangement joins TRBV7-9 to TRBJ2-4; TRBD1 aligns across 7 bases. V was clipped by 5 bases and J by 3 bases; unmatched bases: 7. In germline, CDR1 is SEHNR, CDR2 FQNEAQ (reference sequence). The CDR3 loop spans 15 amino acids. CDR3 region: CASSPQGVVKNIQYF. The CDR3, as DNA: TGTGCCAGCAGCCCGCAGGGGGTTGTCAAAAACATTCAGTACTTC.

This clonotype appeared a few times. The chain has TRBV12-3 or TRBV12-4 and TRBJ1-5; D not certain. Trimming removed 5 bases from V and 3 bases from J, with 8 bases in between. This CDR3 has 13 residues. Here the CDR3 DNA reads TGTGCCAGCAGTCTCGGGGACAATCAGCCCCAGCATTTT. The encoded protein is CASSLGDNQPQHF.

This clonotype occurred a few times. The rearrangement joins TRBV7-6 to TRBJ2-7; D is perhaps TRBD2 (5 bases). CDR3 length: 14 residues. Germline V CDR1 and CDR2: SGHVS, FNYEAQ. Trimming took 1 base from V and 1 from J, leaving 8 bases between them. CDR3 region: CASSLEAGSYEQYF. The CDR3, as DNA: TGTGCCAGCAGCTTAGAGGCGGGTTCCTACGAGCAGTACTTC. The variable domain in full, completed from reference TRBV7-6 and TRBJ2-7, reads GAGVSQSPRYKVTKRGQDVALRCDPISGHVSLYWYRQALGQGPEFLTYFNYEAQQDKSGLPNDRFSAERPEGSISTLTIQRTEQRDSAMYRCASSLEAGSYEQYFGPGTRLTVT.

The chain is built from TRBV9 and TRBJ2-1; D tentatively reads TRBD1 or TRBD2 (5 bases each). Trimming removed 2 bases from V and 6 bases from J, with 15 bases in between. Germline assignment: CDR1 SGDLS and CDR2 YYNGEE. The CDR3 covers 15 residues. The CDR3 region has the DNA TGTGCCAGCAGCGTCTCGATCATGAGGGGCAATGAGCAGTTCTTC. Translation gives CASSVSIMRGNEQFF.

The chain links TRBV29-1 to TRBJ2-2; TRBD1 matches 8 bases. The CDR3 totals 13 residues. V lost 8 bases, J lost 3 bases, and 5 bases stayed unmatched. Germline CDR1 reads SQVTM; CDR2 reads ANQGSEA. CDR3 region: CSFRDRYTGELFF. The CDR3 bases are TGCAGCTTCCGGGACAGGTACACCGGGGAGCTGTTTTTT.